These T cell receptor beta chains were read from a single sample in a study of blood T cells in healthy people across ages. TCRdb called the 5' RACE reads again in MiXCR, with one record for every CDR3 protein. The table includes about 680,000 distinct CDR3 sequences, about 52% detected once. Material: blood. Receptors were obtained from a woman aged 55-69 years in good health. CDR3s include the opening cysteine and the closing phenylalanine or tryptophan. Fields, in order: J gene, clone size, D gene, V gene, CDR3 protein, CDR3 DNA. The D gene is left open where the match is weak. Only some rows state a clone size, as once, few, many or a class for expanded clones.

TRBJ2-1	few	-	TRBV28	CASRPRYNEQFF	TGTGCCAGCAGGCCTAGGTACAATGAGCAGTTCTTC
TRBJ1-1	-	TRBD1	TRBV20-1	CSARPRTGRDTEAFF	TGCAGTGCGCGACCTCGGACAGGGAGGGACACTGAAGCTTTCTTT
TRBJ2-4	-	-	TRBV5-1	CASSLGGRIGLRIQYF	TGCGCCAGCAGCTTGGGCGGTAGGATCGGGCTGCGGATTCAGTACTTC
TRBJ2-7	-	-	TRBV19	CASSETRDHEQYF	TGTGCCAGTAGTGAGACTAGAGACCACGAGCAGTACTTC
TRBJ2-2	-	TRBD2	TRBV3-1	CASSQKRLAGGPGAGELFF	TGTGCCAGCAGCCAAAAACGACTAGCGGGAGGGCCGGGAGCCGGGGAGCTGTTTTTT
TRBJ2-4	-	-	TRBV5-4	CASSSPQGLKEQYF	TGTGCCAGCAGCTCCCCCCAGGGGCTGAAAGAGCAGTACTTC
TRBJ1-2	few	-	TRBV6-2/TRBV6-3	CASSYTWGAPDYGYTF	TGTGCCAGCAGTTACACATGGGGCGCGCCCGACTATGGCTACACCTTC
TRBJ2-6	-	-	TRBV12-3/TRBV12-4	CASSSTGGANVLTF	TGTGCCAGCAGTTCGACAGGTGGGGCCAACGTCCTGACTTTC
TRBJ2-7	-	-	TRBV29-1	CSVGGTGVSYEQYF	TGCAGCGTTGGAGGGACTGGCGTTTCCTACGAGCAGTACTTC
TRBJ2-5	-	-	TRBV29-1	CSVESGSGQETQYF	TGCAGCGTTGAATCGGGTAGCGGTCAAGAGACCCAGTACTTC
TRBJ2-1	-	-	TRBV20-1	CSASLRVKYNEQFF	TGCAGTGCTAGTTTACGGGTGAAGTACAATGAGCAGTTCTTC
TRBJ1-5	-	TRBD1	TRBV25-1	CASSEMGQGDQPQHF	TGTGCCAGCAGTGAAATGGGGCAGGGGGATCAGCCCCAGCATTTT
TRBJ2-1	-	-	TRBV28	CASSFRDRLGNEQFF	TGTGCCAGCAGTTTCCGGGACCGACTTGGCAATGAGCAGTTCTTC
TRBJ2-5	few	TRBD2	TRBV7-2	CASSHREREVWHQETQYF	TGTGCCAGCAGCCACAGGGAGCGGGAGGTTTGGCACCAAGAGACCCAGTACTTC
TRBJ1-6	few	TRBD1	TRBV20-1	CSAERETGGESPLHF	TGCAGTGCAGAACGAGAAACAGGGGGCGAATCACCCCTCCACTTT
TRBJ1-3	-	TRBD1	TRBV10-3	CAISESRGPSGNTIYF	TGTGCCATCAGTGAGTCGAGGGGGCCCTCTGGAAACACCATATATTTT
TRBJ2-7	many	-	TRBV7-2	CASSLLEGLEQYF	TGTGCCAGCAGCTTACTGGAGGGGCTCGAGCAGTACTTC
TRBJ2-3	-	-	TRBV18	CASAPRGPDTQYF	TGTGCCAGCGCACCACGGGGCCCAGATACGCAGTATTTT
TRBJ2-1	-	TRBD2	TRBV5-8	CASRAGTSVYNEQFF	TGTGCCAGCAGGGCCGGGACTAGCGTCTACAATGAGCAGTTCTTC
TRBJ2-2	-	-	TRBV20-1	CSAREGVTGELFF	TGCAGTGCTAGGGAGGGGGTCACCGGGGAGCTGTTTTTT
TRBJ2-5	-	TRBD2	TRBV7-2	CASSPAPGGETQYF	TGTGCCAGCAGTCCAGCCCCGGGAGGGGAGACCCAGTACTTC
TRBJ2-1	-	TRBD2	TRBV14	CASSRGTSGSRFF	TGTGCCAGCAGCCGTGGGACTAGCGGGAGTAGGTTCTTC
TRBJ2-7	few	-	TRBV25-1	CATQGDISYEQYF	TGTGCCACCCAAGGTGATATATCCTACGAGCAGTACTTC
TRBJ1-1	-	-	TRBV7-3	CASSLIGVGPDMNTEAFF	TGTGCCAGCAGCTTAATAGGAGTCGGCCCAGATATGAACACTGAAGCTTTCTTT
TRBJ2-6	-	-	TRBV3-1	CASSPIFQYSGANVLTF	TGTGCCAGCAGCCCTATATTCCAGTACTCTGGGGCCAACGTCCTGACTTTC
TRBJ2-7	-	TRBD2	TRBV6-6	CASSPSGFSYNEQYF	TGTGCCAGCAGTCCTAGCGGGTTCTCCTACAATGAGCAGTACTTC
TRBJ2-7	once	-	TRBV21-1	CASSKEEQRKSYEQYF	TGTGCCAGCAGCAAAGAGGAACAGCGGAAGTCCTACGAGCAGTACTTC
TRBJ2-5	-	TRBD2	TRBV4-1	CASSQDLAGGPAEQYF	TGCGCCAGCAGCCAAGATCTAGCGGGAGGGCCTGCTGAGCAGTACTTC
TRBJ2-6	-	TRBD1	TRBV11-2	CASSKRGSKQGVALGANVLTF	TGTGCCAGCAGCAAGAGAGGTTCCAAACAGGGGGTAGCGCTTGGGGCCAACGTCCTGACTTTC
TRBJ2-7	-	TRBD2	TRBV7-2	CASSLEGPWAGVSSYEQYF	TGTGCCAGCAGCTTAGAGGGCCCATGGGCGGGGGTTAGCTCCTACGAGCAGTACTTC
TRBJ2-2	-	-	TRBV4-3	CASSQDFPGRGTGELFF	TGCGCCAGCAGCCAAGATTTCCCCGGGAGAGGGACCGGGGAGCTGTTTTTT
TRBJ2-1	-	TRBD2	TRBV7-3	CASSPRTSGGPNNEQFF	TGTGCCAGCAGCCCCAGGACTAGCGGGGGCCCCAACAATGAGCAGTTCTTC